The 3 T cell receptor beta chains in this list originate from one sample, sequenced in a study of cytomegalovirus exposure and HLA in healthy donors. The PCR employed 60 Vbeta primers together with 13 Jbeta primers. Clones were sequenced by immunoSEQ multiplex PCR, and TCRdb holds only the in-frame ones, with some missing. The listing records approximately 30,000 clones. What was sequenced was PBMCs. The receptors here all came from a woman aged 40 to 50 in good health and CMV-seropositive.

The rearrangement joins TRBV14 to TRBJ2-7, with D maybe TRBD1 (6 bases). CDR1 and CDR2 from the germline V gene are SGHDN and FVKESK. Trimming took 6 bases from V and 1 from J, leaving 10 bases between them. This CDR3 is built from 13 residues. DNA for the CDR3: TGTGCCAGCAGGCAGGACAGTTCCTACGAGCAGTACTTC. Translation gives CASRQDSSYEQYF.

This rearrangement joins TRBV4-1 to TRBJ1-6; D is ambiguous. This CDR3 has 16 amino acids. V lost 3 bases and J lost 11, with 20 bases in between. Germline assignment: CDR1 MGHRA and CDR2 YSYEKL. CDR3 nucleotides: TGCGCCAGCAGCCAGCCCACGGATGGGAGGAGGACACCCCTCCACTTT. Translated: CASSQPTDGRRTPLHF.

The chain links TRBV27 to TRBJ2-3; D is undetermined. CDR1 is MNHEY and CDR2 is SMNVEV in the germline V gene (reference sequence). This CDR3 is 13 amino acids long. The ends were cut back, 6 bases at V and 6 bases at J, with 13 bases in the middle. The CDR3 DNA reads as TGTGCCAGCAGCTTTCCCCTTGCGGATACGCAGTATTTT. It encodes CASSFPLADTQYF.